The 21 T cell receptor beta chains in this list originate from one sample, sequenced in a study of blood T cell repertoires in COVID-19. Sequencing was performed with immunoSEQ multiplex PCR; in TCRdb, only in-frame clones are kept and a portion is missing. There are 180,000 or so clones in the sample; over 80% occur only once, and under 15% lies in the top ten. Sequenced input: PBMCs or T cells enriched from blood (not recorded which). These TCRs come from a woman aged 55-70 years who had recovered from COVID-19.

The J gene is TRBJ1-5, the V gene TRBV28; possibly TRBD1 for D (5 bases). The CDR3 is 14 amino acids. Germline V lookup: CDR1 MDHEN, CDR2 SYDVKM. V was pared by 5 bases and J by 3 bases, with 11 bases between. The CDR3 nucleotides read TGTGCCAGCAGTAACGGACAAGACAATCAGCCCCAGCATTTT. Protein: CASSNGQDNQPQHF.

The rearrangement links TRBV27 to TRBJ2-7, with D possibly matching TRBD1 (6 bases). Germline CDR1 is MNHEY and CDR2 is SMNVEV (reference sequence). The CDR3 totals 14 residues. The V end lost 5 bases, the J end lost 3 bases, and 14 bases lay between the germline ends. This CDR3 reads CASSKQGSGYEQYF. CDR3 sequence (DNA): TGTGCCAGCAGTAAACAGGGAAGCGGCTACGAGCAGTACTTC.

V gene TRBV11-2 combines with J gene TRBJ1-6; TRBD1 agrees at 11 bases. The CDR3 loop spans 15 amino acids. Trimming took 5 bases from V and 10 from J; bases not matched to a gene: 7. Germline CDR1 is SGHAT and CDR2 is FQNNGV. The CDR3 loop reads CASSTWDRGGSPLHF. In nucleotides, the CDR3 is TGTGCCAGCAGCACCTGGGACAGGGGGGGCTCACCCCTCCACTTT.

The V gene is TRBV19, the J gene TRBJ2-4; D possibly corresponds to TRBD2 (6 bases). The V end lost 5 bases, the J end lost 0 bases, and 14 bases lay between the germline ends. The CDR3 is 16 residues long. The germline gives CDR1 LNHDA, CDR2 SQIVND (reference sequence). In DNA, the CDR3 is TGTGCCAGTAGTCAGTCGTGGGGGGTAGCCAAAAACATTCAGTACTTC. Translating it yields CASSQSWGVAKNIQYF. Full variable domain (rest looked up from reference TRBV19 and TRBJ2-4): DGGITQSPKYLFRKEGQNVTLSCEQNLNHDAMYWYRQDPGQGLRLIYYSQIVNDFQKGDIAEGYSVSREKKESFPLTVTSAQKNPTAFYLCASSQSWGVAKNIQYFGAGTRLSVL.

V gene TRBV7-9 combines with J gene TRBJ2-4; 11 positions match TRBD2. After removal of 5 bases from V and 7 bases from J, the junction contained 7 bases not matched to a gene. The CDR3 contains 15 residues. CDR1 is SEHNR, CDR2 FQNEAQ, per germline (reference sequence). As DNA, the CDR3 is TGTGCCAGCAGCGCAACTAGCGGGAGAGGGAACATTCAGTACTTC. This encodes CASSATSGRGNIQYF.

V gene TRBV9 combines with J gene TRBJ2-7; D gene unclear. The V end was cut by 0 bases, the J end by 0 bases, with 7 bases between. This CDR3 contains 14 residues. The germline CDR1 and CDR2 sequences are SGDLS and YYNGEE. This chain's CDR3 is CASSVGANSYEQYF. The CDR3 nucleotides read TGTGCCAGCAGCGTAGGTGCGAACTCCTACGAGCAGTACTTC.

The rearrangement joins TRBV5-1 to TRBJ2-2; 7 nucleotides agree with TRBD2. The CDR3 contains 15 residues. V dropped 1 base and J dropped 1; count of bases not matched to a gene: 1. Per the germline V gene, CDR1 is SGHRS and CDR2 is YFSETQ. The CDR3: CASSLREGNTGELFF. The CDR3 DNA is TGCGCCAGCAGCTTGAGGGAGGGGAACACCGGGGAGCTGTTTTTT.

The chain employs TRBV10-1 and TRBJ2-5, with D tentatively TRBD2 (6 bases). Germline CDR1 and CDR2: WNHNN and SYGVQD (reference sequence). The V gene lost 0 bases and the J gene lost 5 bases, with 10 bases spanning the gap. The CDR3 has 14 amino acids. CDR3 sequence: CASSESGGLETQYF. CDR3 nucleotides: TGCGCCAGCAGTGAGTCGGGGGGATTGGAGACCCAGTACTTC.

The V gene is TRBV24-1, the J gene TRBJ1-5; D may be TRBD1 (6 bases). This CDR3 is built from 13 residues. Germline V gives CDR1 KGHDR, CDR2 SFDVKD. V was trimmed by 3 bases and J by 6 bases, leaving 8 bases between them. Written as DNA, the CDR3 is TGTGCCACCAGTGATACAGGGTTTCAGCCCCAGCATTTT. This translates into CATSDTGFQPQHF.

V usage is TRBV2 and J usage is TRBJ1-1; 7 bases line up with TRBD1. This CDR3 has 16 amino acids. Germline CDR1 reads SNHLY; CDR2 reads FYNNEI. V was pared by 11 bases and J by 1 base, with 16 bases of the junction left unmatched. The CDR3 is CAAQGTPGQSNTEAFF. In nucleotides, the CDR3 is TGTGCCGCCCAGGGAACCCCGGGACAGTCGAACACTGAAGCTTTCTTT. Complete variable domain (other parts from reference TRBV2 and TRBJ1-1): EPEVTQTPSHQVTQMGQEVILRCVPISNHLYFYWYRQILGQKVEFLVSFYNNEISEKSEIFDDQFSVERPDGSNFTLKIRSTKLEDSAMYFCAAQGTPGQSNTEAFFGQGTRLTVV.

The chain joins TRBV5-1 to TRBJ1-4; 8 positions agree with TRBD1. With 5 bases clipped from V and 0 bases from J, the junction kept 0 bases outside the gene matches. The CDR3 totals 14 residues. Germline CDR1 SGHRS, CDR2 YFSETQ. Written as DNA, the CDR3 is TGCGCCAGCAGGACAGGGGCAACTAATGAAAAACTGTTTTTT. Its translation: CASRTGATNEKLFF.

The gene calls are TRBV27 and TRBJ1-2; a possible D gene is TRBD1 (5 bases). Trimming stripped 1 base from V and 0 bases from J, with 9 bases between. CDR1 and CDR2 (germline): MNHEY, SMNVEV (reference sequence). The CDR3 runs to 15 residues. The CDR3 DNA is TGTGCCAGCAGTTTATTGGGGACTTCTAACTATGGCTACACCTTC. It yields the protein CASSLLGTSNYGYTF.

The rearrangement links TRBV5-1 to TRBJ2-4, with 10 bases aligning to TRBD2. V lost 4 bases and J lost 6; bases outside the gene matches: 7. CDR1 SGHRS and CDR2 YFSETQ come from the germline V gene. There are 15 residues in the CDR3. As DNA, the CDR3 is TGCGCCAGCAGCGCTAGCGGGAGTGGGGTAAACATTCAGTACTTC. As protein: CASSASGSGVNIQYF. Together with reference TRBV5-1 and TRBJ2-4, the CDR3 gives the full variable domain: KAGVTQTPRYLIKTRGQQVTLSCSPISGHRSVSWYQQTPGQGLQFLFEYFSETQRNKGNFPGRFSGRQFSNSRSEMNVSTLELGDSALYLCASSASGSGVNIQYFGAGTRLSVL.

V and J are TRBV18 and TRBJ1-2; 10 nucleotides agree with TRBD1. The J segment lost 4 bases and the V segment lost 3 bases, leaving 5 bases of the junction unmatched. This CDR3 contains 15 residues. Germline values: CDR1 KGHSH, CDR2 LQKENI. The CDR3 region has the DNA TGTGCCAGCTCACCCCGACAGGGGGCCATCTATGGCTACACCTTC. The encoded protein is CASSPRQGAIYGYTF.

The gene calls are TRBV19 and TRBJ1-5; D may be TRBD1 (6 bases). Germline V gives CDR1 LNHDA, CDR2 SQIVND (reference sequence). The ends were cut back, 4 bases at V and 3 bases at J, with 13 bases in the middle. The CDR3 extends over 15 amino acids. The CDR3 sequence: CASSNRGALNQPQHF. CDR3 bases: TGTGCCAGTAGTAACCGGGGGGCCCTCAATCAGCCCCAGCATTTT.

This clone was counted a single time. The chain employs TRBV12-3 or TRBV12-4 and TRBJ1-4; a possible D gene is TRBD1 (5 bases). Trimming cost V 3 bases and J 6 bases, with 8 bases left between them. The CDR3 loop spans 13 amino acids. The CDR3 DNA follows: TGTGCCAGCAGTTTGGGACTTGATGAAAAACTGTTTTTT. It specifies CASSLGLDEKLFF.

The chain carries TRBV3-1 (or the pseudogene TRBV3-2) and TRBJ1-1, with a possible D match to TRBD1 (5 bases). CDR3 length: 14 amino acids. V was pared by 1 base and J by 1 base, with 7 bases between. Germline-derived CDR1 and CDR2 are LGHDT and YNNKEL (reference sequence). CDR3 sequence (DNA): TGTGCCAGCAGCCAAGGGGGCAGGAACACTGAAGCTTTCTTT. Translation: CASSQGGRNTEAFF.

J is TRBJ2-2 and V is TRBV5-1, with TRBD1 matching 12 bases. The CDR3 length is 18 residues. Looked up from germline, CDR1 is SGHRS and CDR2 is YFSETQ. V trimming: 0 bases; J trimming: 7 bases; junction bases outside the gene matches: 10. CDR3 protein: CASSLDPPGQGAGGELFF. The CDR3 DNA reads as TGCGCCAGCAGCTTGGACCCCCCGGGACAGGGGGCGGGCGGGGAGCTGTTTTTT.

This clone was observed once. The rearrangement uses TRBV2 and TRBJ1-5, with D uncertain. Trimming shortened V by 5 bases and J by 2 bases, and 13 bases separated the two germline ends. Germline V gene data show CDR1 as SNHLY and CDR2 as FYNNEI. There are 15 residues in the CDR3. The CDR3 bases are TGTGCCAGCAGTCTCCCGGGAAGGGGCAATCAGCCCCAGCATTTT. This codes for CASSLPGRGNQPQHF.

The chain employs TRBV5-1 and TRBJ1-1; TRBD1 matches 7 bases. CDR3 length: 13 amino acids. The J segment lost 4 bases and the V segment lost 3 bases, leaving 3 bases of the junction unmatched. Germline CDR1 SGHRS, CDR2 YFSETQ. The CDR3, as DNA: TGCGCCAGCAGCTCGACAGGGAGCACTGAAGCTTTCTTT. As protein: CASSSTGSTEAFF.

The gene calls are TRBV28 and TRBJ2-7, with a tentative D call TRBD2 (6 bases). The CDR3 is made up of 13 amino acids. CDR1 and CDR2 from the germline V gene are MDHEN and SYDVKM. The V end lost 4 bases, the J end lost 2 bases, and 9 bases lay between the germline ends. CDR3 DNA sequence: TGTGCCAGCAGTTCCGGGAGTACCTACGAGCAGTACTTC. Amino acids: CASSSGSTYEQYF.